This TCR beta chain appears in the sequencing data of a study of T cells in Graves' hyperthyroidism and ophthalmopathy. Findings and limits, study-wide: Blood samples included most of the expanded thyroid clonotypes exceeding 0.001.

For ophthalmopathy patients, the Clinical Activity Score was at least 3 and the NOSPECS grade at least 4; duration was under 3 months. The source of the PBMCs was 8.5 to 10 ml of fresh peripheral blood. Regions amplified from RNA transcripts were the TCR beta CDR3 regions. RT-PCR in the first round (using the HTBI primer set) targeted the TCR CDR3. A single record per CDR3 protein comes from TCRdb applying MiXCR to the multiplex PCR reads. The sample gives tens of thousands of distinct CDR3 sequences, less than 60% of which show up once; 8% to 10% is in the top ten. Worth noting for this clonotype: Its antigen is unidentified.

J lost 6 bases, V lost 10 bases, and 6 bases had no gene match. This CDR3 has 13 residues. The V gene's germline CDR1 is LGHDT and CDR2 YNNKEL (reference sequence). The rearrangement uses TRBV3-1 and TRBJ1-4, with 9 nucleotides matching TRBD1. The specimen sequenced was blood. The TCR comes from a woman in her forties or fifties with Graves' ophthalmopathy. This CDR3 is CATMGQGDEKLFF. CDR3 coding DNA: TGTGCCACTATGGGACAGGGAGATGAAAAACTGTTTTTT.